One and the same sample provided the 30 T cell receptor beta chains below, sequenced in a study of technical replicates of blood from several donors. Measured with immunoSEQ multiplex PCR; TCRdb has only the in-frame clones, and not every one. Of about 94,000 clones in the sample, under 97% were seen once. The specimen was T cells isolated from PBMCs. These TCRs come from a human donor in good health.

A note on this clone: In the same sample, other DNA sequences code for this CDR3. The chain is built from TRBV6-5 and TRBJ2-1; no definite D call. The germline V gene encodes CDR1 MNHEY and CDR2 SVGAGI. This CDR3 is built from 11 residues. V was pared by 3 bases and J by 10 bases, with 7 bases between. The CDR3 protein is CASSYGPEQFF. The CDR3 DNA sequence: TGTGCCAGCAGTTATGGGCCAGAGCAGTTCTTC.

V and J are TRBV5-4 and TRBJ2-7, with D maybe TRBD2 (5 bases). The V end lost 5 bases, the J end lost 0 bases, and 12 bases lay between the germline ends. The germline CDR1 and CDR2 sequences are SGHNT and YYREEE (reference sequence). The CDR3 is 14 residues long. The DNA for the CDR3 is TGTGCCAGCAGGCCGGCCGGGAACTCCTACGAGCAGTACTTC. It translates to CASRPAGNSYEQYF. The variable domain in full, completed from reference TRBV5-4 and TRBJ2-7, reads ETGVTQSPTHLIKTRGQQVTLRCSSQSGHNTVSWYQQALGQGPQFIFQYYREEENGRGNFPPRFSGLQFPNYSSELNVNALELDDSALYLCASRPAGNSYEQYFGPGTRLTVT.

This clone was counted a single time. The rearrangement links TRBV27 to TRBJ2-5; TRBD1 matches at 7 bases. V lost 7 bases and J lost 4; bases outside the gene matches: 6. The CDR3 is 13 amino acids. Germline V gives CDR1 MNHEY, CDR2 SMNVEV (reference sequence). CDR3 nucleotide sequence: TGTGCCAGCAAACTCACAGGGGCAGAGACCCAGTACTTC. Encoded protein: CASKLTGAETQYF.

The chain combines TRBV15 with TRBJ2-3; 9 positions agree with TRBD2. The CDR3 consists of 16 residues. Germline V gene sequence: CDR1 LNHNV, CDR2 YYDKDF (reference sequence). Trimming cost V 0 bases and J 4 bases; bases outside gene matches: 5. This CDR3 reads CATSRDSSSGADTQYF. CDR3 bases: TGTGCCACCAGCAGAGATAGCTCTAGCGGGGCAGATACGCAGTATTTT.

The gene calls are TRBV28 and TRBJ2-7, with 9 bases lining up with TRBD2. The CDR3 has 15 amino acids. Losses at the gene ends were 3 bases for V and 1 base for J; bases not matched to a gene: 4. The germline V gene has CDR1 MDHEN and CDR2 SYDVKM. CDR3: CASSLLSGGSYEQYF. For the CDR3, the DNA is TGTGCCAGCAGTTTGCTTAGCGGGGGATCCTACGAGCAGTACTTC.

The chain uses TRBV5-6 and TRBJ2-3; TRBD2 agrees at 10 bases. V was pared by 6 bases and J by 6 bases, with 10 bases of the junction left unmatched. Germline-derived CDR1 and CDR2 are SGHDT and YYEEEE. The length of the CDR3 is 15 residues. The CDR3 DNA reads TGTGCCAGCACGATAATAGCGGGGGGAGGGGATACGCAGTATTTT. Translation: CASTIIAGGGDTQYF.

A few counts support this clone. The rearrangement uses TRBV10-3 and TRBJ1-1; perhaps TRBD1 as D (6 bases). Germline V gene data show CDR1 as ENHRY and CDR2 as SYGVKD. The germline V and J ends were trimmed by 3 bases and 2 bases, with 10 bases remaining between them. The CDR3 sequence is 14 residues long. DNA for the CDR3: TGTGCCATCAGTGATTTTGGGGGCAACACTGAAGCTTTCTTT. It is translated as CAISDFGGNTEAFF.

This clone is a singleton in its sample. The chain recombines TRBV28 with TRBJ1-3; possible D gene TRBD1, 6 bases. V was clipped by 5 bases and J by 0 bases, with 8 bases between them. The CDR3 consists of 14 residues. The germline CDR1 and CDR2 sequences are MDHEN and SYDVKM. CDR3 residues: CASSQGHSGNTIYF. CDR3 DNA sequence: TGTGCCAGCAGTCAGGGGCACTCTGGAAACACCATATATTTT.

The gene calls are TRBV11-2 and TRBJ2-7, with D possibly being TRBD1 (5 bases). Germline V gene lookup returns CDR1 SGHAT and CDR2 FQNNGV. The CDR3 consists of 12 residues. Trimming took 4 bases from V and 3 from J, leaving 7 bases between them. The CDR3 is CASSSDSYEQYF. Here the CDR3 DNA reads TGTGCCAGCAGCTCCGACAGCTACGAGCAGTACTTC.

The chain couples TRBV6-5 to TRBJ2-7; D remains ambiguous. The V end was cut by 1 base, the J end by 3 bases, with 10 bases between. CDR1 and CDR2 (germline): MNHEY, SVGAGI. This CDR3 has 14 amino acids. The CDR3: CASSYFSSIYEQYF. In DNA form, the CDR3 reads TGTGCCAGCAGTTACTTTTCTAGTATCTACGAGCAGTACTTC.

This chain links TRBV27 with TRBJ1-5, with TRBD1 identical over 7 bases. The germline CDR1 and CDR2 sequences are MNHEY and SMNVEV (reference sequence). V shed 3 bases and J 0 bases; nucleotides not matched to a gene: 5. The CDR3 totals 16 residues. CDR3 coding DNA: TGTGCCAGCAGTTTGAACGGACAGGCTAGCAATCAGCCCCAGCATTTT. Protein sequence: CASSLNGQASNQPQHF.

This chain connects TRBV11-1 to TRBJ1-2; 7 bases map to TRBD1. The CDR3 covers 14 residues. V gave up 0 bases and J gave up 4 bases; unmatched junction bases: 2. Germline assignment: CDR1 SGHAT and CDR2 FQDESV (reference sequence). CDR3 loop: CASSLAGQIYGYTF. CDR3 bases: TGTGCCAGCAGCTTAGCGGGACAGATCTATGGCTACACCTTC.

The V and J genes are TRBV5-6 and TRBJ2-3; the match to TRBD1 covers 8 bases. J was trimmed by 2 bases and V by 3 bases; bases with no gene match: 5. Germline CDR1 and CDR2: SGHDT and YYEEEE. This CDR3 contains 15 residues. As DNA, the CDR3 is TGTGCCAGCAGCTGGAGGACAGGGTACACAGATACGCAGTATTTT. It translates to CASSWRTGYTDTQYF.

The chain carries TRBV7-9 and TRBJ2-2; TRBD1 agrees at 10 bases. After removal of 4 bases from V and 1 base from J, the junction contained 6 bases not matched to a gene. CDR3 size: 17 residues. Looked up from germline, CDR1 is SEHNR and CDR2 is FQNEAQ (reference sequence). The CDR3 DNA sequence: TGTGCCAGCAGCTCCGCCGGGGACAGGGGGAACACCGGGGAGCTGTTTTTT. Translated, it gives CASSSAGDRGNTGELFF.

V gene TRBV27 combines with J gene TRBJ2-2; D might be TRBD2 (6 bases). The CDR3 runs 17 residues. CDR1 is MNHEY, CDR2 SMNVEV, per germline (reference sequence). Trimming pared 0 bases from V and 8 bases from J, leaving 19 bases between. Here the CDR3 DNA reads TGTGCCAGCAGTTTATCGAGCGGGTCGGGTTTAATTGGGGAGCTGTTTTTT. Protein product: CASSLSSGSGLIGELFF.

The chain uses TRBV5-1 and TRBJ2-7; D uncertain. V was cut by 1 base and J by 2 bases, with 10 bases left in between. This CDR3 is 14 amino acids long. Germline V gives CDR1 SGHRS, CDR2 YFSETQ. CDR3 in amino acids: CASSLTAQAYEQYF. The CDR3, as DNA: TGCGCCAGCAGCTTGACAGCCCAGGCCTACGAGCAGTACTTC.

The chain uses TRBV14 and TRBJ2-1; tentative D call: TRBD2 (6 bases). The V and J ends lost 1 base and 10 bases respectively, with 17 bases between them. CDR3 size: 15 residues. CDR1 and CDR2 (germline): SGHDN, FVKESK. DNA for the CDR3: TGTGCCAGCAGCCAAGCGGCACTAGCCGGCGGGGAGCAGTTCTTC. Translation gives CASSQAALAGGEQFF.

The chain uses TRBV9 and TRBJ2-1; a possible D gene is TRBD2 (6 bases). The V end was cut by 1 base, the J end by 2 bases, with 13 bases between. In germline, CDR1 is SGDLS, CDR2 YYNGEE. The CDR3 runs 16 residues. CDR3 residues: CASSVSLAIAYNEQFF. The CDR3, as DNA: TGTGCCAGCAGCGTATCTCTAGCGATCGCCTACAATGAGCAGTTCTTC.

The chain carries TRBV6-6 and TRBJ1-2; D is perhaps TRBD1 (6 bases). CDR1 is MNHNY and CDR2 is SVGAGI in the germline V gene (reference sequence). V dropped 5 bases and J dropped 5 bases, with 12 bases sitting between them. The CDR3 loop spans 13 amino acids. The CDR3: CASSNDRLYGYTF. Written as DNA, the CDR3 is TGTGCCAGCAGTAACGACAGGCTTTATGGCTACACCTTC.

The rearrangement links TRBV4-1 to TRBJ2-3; D is perhaps TRBD1 (7 bases). This CDR3 comprises 17 residues. Trimming shortened V by 5 bases and J by 6 bases, and 24 bases separated the two germline ends. The germline CDR1 and CDR2 sequences are MGHRA and YSYEKL. The CDR3 protein is CASSGDAGTVSGDTQYF. The CDR3 bases are TGCGCCAGCAGCGGAGATGCTGGGACAGTCAGCGGGGATACGCAGTATTTT.

This clone was observed once. The gene calls are TRBV11-1 and TRBJ2-1, with D perhaps matching TRBD1 (5 bases). The germline V and J ends were trimmed by 0 bases and 7 bases, with 16 bases remaining between them. The length of the CDR3 is 16 residues. Germline V gives CDR1 SGHAT, CDR2 FQDESV (reference sequence). The CDR3 reads CASSLAKGWHYNEQFF. The CDR3 DNA is TGTGCCAGCAGCTTAGCCAAGGGGTGGCATTATAATGAGCAGTTCTTC.

A single count supports this clone. The chain couples TRBV5-1 to TRBJ2-4, with unresolved D. In germline, CDR1 is SGHRS, CDR2 YFSETQ. Trimming shortened V by 4 bases and J by 5 bases, and 22 bases separated the two germline ends. CDR3 size: 17 residues. The CDR3 region has the DNA TGCGCCAGCAGCCCTTCGGTTGGGCAGGCGATCCAAAACATTCAGTACTTC. Translation: CASSPSVGQAIQNIQYF.

The gene calls are TRBV25-1 and TRBJ2-7; weak D call: TRBD2 (6 bases). The CDR3 is 13 amino acids. Germline V gene data show CDR1 as MGHDK and CDR2 as SYGVNS. V was trimmed by 8 bases and J by 2 bases, leaving 13 bases between them. CDR3 protein: CASGGFGPYEQYF. The CDR3 DNA reads as TGTGCCAGCGGGGGGTTTGGACCCTACGAGCAGTACTTC.

The chain joins TRBV4-1 to TRBJ1-5, with 7 nucleotides matching TRBD1. The CDR3 consists of 15 residues. V gave up 4 bases and J gave up 3 bases; unmatched junction bases: 6. Germline values: CDR1 MGHRA, CDR2 YSYEKL. CDR3 bases: TGCGCCAGCAGCCGATTAGACAGGGACAATCAGCCCCAGCATTTT. Protein sequence: CASSRLDRDNQPQHF.

The chain has TRBV5-4 and TRBJ2-3, with a possible D match to TRBD1 (6 bases). The CDR3 is 15 residues long. The V gene's germline CDR1 is SGHNT and CDR2 YYREEE (reference sequence). Trimming left V 1 base short and J 7 bases short, with 16 bases between. CDR3 protein: CASSLRDTLFHTQYF. The CDR3 DNA sequence: TGTGCCAGCAGCTTGCGGGACACCCTTTTTCATACGCAGTATTTT. Drawing the rest from reference TRBV5-4 and TRBJ2-3, the complete variable domain is ETGVTQSPTHLIKTRGQQVTLRCSSQSGHNTVSWYQQALGQGPQFIFQYYREEENGRGNFPPRFSGLQFPNYSSELNVNALELDDSALYLCASSLRDTLFHTQYFGPGTRLTVL.

The chain couples TRBV19 to TRBJ2-2; D uncertain. V was cut by 4 bases and J by 0 bases, with 9 bases left in between. CDR3 length: 15 amino acids. The V gene's germline CDR1 is LNHDA and CDR2 SQIVND (reference sequence). The chain's CDR3 is CASSRRQANTGELFF. CDR3 coding DNA: TGTGCCAGTAGTAGGCGACAAGCGAACACCGGGGAGCTGTTTTTT.

The chain links TRBV7-6 to TRBJ2-1; D remains unclear. Deletions cut 5 bases from V and 7 bases from J, with 12 bases between. The CDR3 is 13 residues long. Germline lookup yields CDR1 SGHVS and CDR2 FNYEAQ. The CDR3 reads CASSPYSQNEQFF. CDR3 nucleotides: TGTGCCAGCAGCCCATATTCACAGAATGAGCAGTTCTTC.

V is TRBV30 and J is TRBJ1-2; TRBD1 matches 9 bases. The CDR3 contains 15 residues. Trimming removed 1 base from V and 2 bases from J; junction bases left unmatched: 5. Germline assignment: CDR1 GTSNPN and CDR2 SVGIG (reference sequence). In DNA, the CDR3 is TGTGCCTGGAGTGGGGGGACAGGGAGGAACTATGGCTACACCTTC. Amino acids: CAWSGGTGRNYGYTF.

The V call is TRBV25-1, the J call TRBJ2-1; 12 nucleotides align to TRBD1. Germline CDR1 reads MGHDK; CDR2 reads SYGVNS. V lost 4 bases and J lost 7; bases outside the gene matches: 11. The CDR3 sequence is 17 residues long. The CDR3 DNA follows: TGTGCCAGCAGTGGGGACAGGGGGCTAGGTTTTAGGAATGAGCAGTTCTTC. Its translation is CASSGDRGLGFRNEQFF.

V gene TRBV6-4 combines with J gene TRBJ2-1, with TRBD1 matching over 9 bases. The germline V gene encodes CDR1 MRHNA and CDR2 SNTAGT. The junction had 6 bases not matched to a gene; V was cut back by 4 bases and J by 2 bases. The CDR3 has 16 amino acids. The CDR3 protein is CASSVGDRETYNEQFF. The CDR3 bases are TGTGCCAGCAGTGTGGGGGACAGGGAAACCTACAATGAGCAGTTCTTC.